This T cell receptor (beta chain) emerged from a study of glioma-infiltrating T cells after dendritic cell vaccination. General observations from the study: TCR clonality showed no direct relationship with survival.

Sequenced by immunoSEQ multiplex PCR; TCRdb stores in-frame clones only, minus some. The table lists around 78,000 clones, roughly 84% of them singletons. In regard to this clone: Its antigen is undetermined.

The time point is: after dendritic cell vaccination, including at tumor progression/relapse. Fresh-frozen tumor tissue and more than two years of survival data were available for all. All glioblastoma patients lacked an isocitrate dehydrogenase mutation. Material: blood, obtained after dendritic cell vaccination. The clonotype comes from a human donor with glioblastoma.

This CDR3 reads CASIPGGTSYNEQFF. DNA for the CDR3: TGTGCCAGCATCCCCGGGGGGACATCCTACAATGAGCAGTTCTTC. V is TRBV7-2 and J is TRBJ2-1; D possibly corresponds to TRBD2 (7 bases). Germline V gives CDR1 SGHTA, CDR2 FQGNSA. The CDR3 is 15 amino acids. The V gene lost 7 bases and the J gene lost 1 base, with 14 bases spanning the gap.